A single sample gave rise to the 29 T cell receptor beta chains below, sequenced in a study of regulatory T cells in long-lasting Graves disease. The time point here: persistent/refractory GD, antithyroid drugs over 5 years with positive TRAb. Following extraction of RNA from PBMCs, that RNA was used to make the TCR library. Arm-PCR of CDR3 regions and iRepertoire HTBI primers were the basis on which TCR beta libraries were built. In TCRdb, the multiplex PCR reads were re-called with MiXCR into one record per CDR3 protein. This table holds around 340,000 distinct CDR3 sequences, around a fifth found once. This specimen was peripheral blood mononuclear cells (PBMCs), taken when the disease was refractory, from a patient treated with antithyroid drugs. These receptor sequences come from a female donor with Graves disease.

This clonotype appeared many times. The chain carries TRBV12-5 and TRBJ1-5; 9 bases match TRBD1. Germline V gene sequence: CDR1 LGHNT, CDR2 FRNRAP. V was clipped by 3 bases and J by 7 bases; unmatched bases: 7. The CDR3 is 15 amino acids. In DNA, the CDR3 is TGTGCTAGTGGTTTAGGACAGGGGAAGGGGCAGCCCCAGCATTTT. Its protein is CASGLGQGKGQPQHF. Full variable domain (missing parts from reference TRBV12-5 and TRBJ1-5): DARVTQTPRHKVTEMGQEVTMRCQPILGHNTVFWYRQTMMQGLELLAYFRNRAPLDDSGMPKDRFSAEMPDATLATLKIQPSEPRDSAVYFCASGLGQGKGQPQHFGDGTRLSIL.

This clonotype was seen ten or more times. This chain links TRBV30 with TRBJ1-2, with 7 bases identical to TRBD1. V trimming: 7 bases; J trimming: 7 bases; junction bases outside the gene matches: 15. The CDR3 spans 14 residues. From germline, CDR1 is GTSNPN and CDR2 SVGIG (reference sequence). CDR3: CASPGQPGRSGYTF. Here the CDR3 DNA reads TGTGCCTCACCGGGACAGCCTGGGCGGAGTGGCTACACCTTC.

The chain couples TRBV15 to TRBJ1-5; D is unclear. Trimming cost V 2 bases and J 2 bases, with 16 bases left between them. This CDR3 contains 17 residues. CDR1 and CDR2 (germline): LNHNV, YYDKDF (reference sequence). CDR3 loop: CATSRRLVNRGNQPQHF. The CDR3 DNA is TGTGCCACCAGCAGACGCTTGGTCAATCGAGGCAATCAGCCCCAGCATTTT.

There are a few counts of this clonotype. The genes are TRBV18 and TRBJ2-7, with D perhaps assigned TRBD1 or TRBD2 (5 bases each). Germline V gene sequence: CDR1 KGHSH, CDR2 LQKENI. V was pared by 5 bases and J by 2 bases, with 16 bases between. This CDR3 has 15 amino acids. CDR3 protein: CASSFQSGTTYEQYF. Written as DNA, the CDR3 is TGTGCCAGCTCATTCCAATCCGGGACCACCTACGAGCAGTACTTC.

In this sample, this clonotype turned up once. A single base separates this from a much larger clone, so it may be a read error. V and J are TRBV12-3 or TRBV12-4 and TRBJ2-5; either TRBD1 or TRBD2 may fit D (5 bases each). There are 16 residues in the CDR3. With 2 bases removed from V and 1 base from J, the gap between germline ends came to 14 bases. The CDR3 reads CASSLTLRDLQETQYF. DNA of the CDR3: TGTGCCAGCAGTTTAACGCTCAGGGACCTCCAAGAGACCCAGTACTTC.

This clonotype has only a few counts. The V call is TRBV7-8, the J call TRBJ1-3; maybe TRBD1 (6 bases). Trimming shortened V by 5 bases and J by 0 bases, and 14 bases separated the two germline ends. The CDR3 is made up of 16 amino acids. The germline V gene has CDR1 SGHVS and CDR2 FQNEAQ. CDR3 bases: TGTGCCAGCAGCCCCCAGGGGTGGGGCTCTGGAAACACCATATATTTT. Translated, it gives CASSPQGWGSGNTIYF.

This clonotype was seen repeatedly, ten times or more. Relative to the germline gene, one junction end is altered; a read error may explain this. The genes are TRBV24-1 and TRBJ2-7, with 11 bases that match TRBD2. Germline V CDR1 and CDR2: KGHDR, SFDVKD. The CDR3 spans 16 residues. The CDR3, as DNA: TGTGCCACCAGTGATCCTACTAGCGGGAGTTCCTCCGAGCAGTACTTC. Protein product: CATSDPTSGSSSEQYF.

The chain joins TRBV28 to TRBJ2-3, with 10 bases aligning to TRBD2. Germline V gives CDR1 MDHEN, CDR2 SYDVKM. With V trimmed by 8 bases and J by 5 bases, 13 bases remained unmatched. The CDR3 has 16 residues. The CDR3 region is CASLMRGGLAVDTQYF. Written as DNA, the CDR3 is TGTGCCAGCCTAATGCGGGGCGGACTAGCGGTAGATACGCAGTATTTT.

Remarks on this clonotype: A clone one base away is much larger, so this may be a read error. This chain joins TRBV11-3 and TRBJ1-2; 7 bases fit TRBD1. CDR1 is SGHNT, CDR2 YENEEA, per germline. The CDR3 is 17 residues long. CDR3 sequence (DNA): TGTGCCAACAGCTTAGATCTGGGACAGACCTTCAACTATGGCTACACCTTC. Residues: CANSLDLGQTFNYGYTF.

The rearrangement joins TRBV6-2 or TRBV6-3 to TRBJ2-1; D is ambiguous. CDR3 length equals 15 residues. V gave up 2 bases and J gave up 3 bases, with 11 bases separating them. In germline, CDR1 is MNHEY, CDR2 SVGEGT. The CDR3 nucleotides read TGTGCCAGCAGTTACGGCAGGACCGTCTACAATGAGCAGTTCTTC. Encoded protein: CASSYGRTVYNEQFF.

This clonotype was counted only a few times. The CDR3 DNA sequence: TGCGCCAGCAGCCAAGAGTTTATGGGGAATCAGCCCCAGCATTTT. It encodes CASSQEFMGNQPQHF. The chain combines TRBV4-3 with TRBJ1-5; no reliable D call. Per germline, CDR1 LGHNA and CDR2 YSLEER. Trimming removed 0 bases from V and 4 bases from J, with 10 bases in between. The CDR3 consists of 15 residues.

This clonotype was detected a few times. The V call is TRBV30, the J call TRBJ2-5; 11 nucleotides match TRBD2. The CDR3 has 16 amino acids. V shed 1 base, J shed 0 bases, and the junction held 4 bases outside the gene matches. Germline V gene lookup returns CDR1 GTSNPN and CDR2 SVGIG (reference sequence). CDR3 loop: CAWSGPSGGYQETQYF. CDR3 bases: TGTGCCTGGAGTGGCCCTAGCGGGGGGTACCAAGAGACCCAGTACTTC.

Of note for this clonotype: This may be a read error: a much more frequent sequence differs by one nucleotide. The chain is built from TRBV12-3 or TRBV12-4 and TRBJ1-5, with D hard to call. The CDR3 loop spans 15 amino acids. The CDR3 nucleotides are TGTGCCAGCAGTTGGGTGGGCGGTAGCAATCACCCCCAGCATTTT. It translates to CASSWVGGSNHPQHF.

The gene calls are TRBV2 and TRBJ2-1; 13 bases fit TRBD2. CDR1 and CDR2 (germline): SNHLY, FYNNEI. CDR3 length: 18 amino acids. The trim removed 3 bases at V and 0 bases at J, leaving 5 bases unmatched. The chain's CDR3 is CASSEELAGGPSYNEQFF. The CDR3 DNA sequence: TGTGCCAGCAGTGAGGAACTAGCGGGAGGGCCCTCCTACAATGAGCAGTTCTTC.

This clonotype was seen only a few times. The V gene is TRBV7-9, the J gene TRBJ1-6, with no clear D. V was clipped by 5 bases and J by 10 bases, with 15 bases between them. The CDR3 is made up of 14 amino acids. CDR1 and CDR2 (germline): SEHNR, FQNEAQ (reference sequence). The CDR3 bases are TGTGCCAGCAGCCCCCCGGGCGATTGGTCACCCCTCCACTTT. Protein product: CASSPPGDWSPLHF.

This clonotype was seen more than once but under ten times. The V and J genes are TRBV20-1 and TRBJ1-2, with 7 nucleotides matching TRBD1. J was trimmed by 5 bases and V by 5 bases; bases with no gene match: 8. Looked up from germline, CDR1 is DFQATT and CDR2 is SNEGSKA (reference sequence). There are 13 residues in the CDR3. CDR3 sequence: CSAYQGDRYGYTF. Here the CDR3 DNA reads TGCAGTGCTTATCAGGGGGACCGATATGGCTACACCTTC.

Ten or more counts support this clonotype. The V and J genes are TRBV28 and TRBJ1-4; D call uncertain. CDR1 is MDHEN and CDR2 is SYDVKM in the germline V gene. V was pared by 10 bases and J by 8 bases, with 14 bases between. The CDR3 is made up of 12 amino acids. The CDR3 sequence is CAIARVGEKLFF. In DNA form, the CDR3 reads TGTGCCATCGCTAGGGTTGGCGAAAAACTGTTTTTT.

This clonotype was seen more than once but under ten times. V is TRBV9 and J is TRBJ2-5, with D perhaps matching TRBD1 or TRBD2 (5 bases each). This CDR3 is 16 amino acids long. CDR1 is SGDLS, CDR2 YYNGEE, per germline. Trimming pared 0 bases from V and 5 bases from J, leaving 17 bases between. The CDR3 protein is CASSVEGRNKVETQYF. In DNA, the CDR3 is TGTGCCAGCAGCGTAGAGGGACGTAACAAGGTGGAGACCCAGTACTTC.

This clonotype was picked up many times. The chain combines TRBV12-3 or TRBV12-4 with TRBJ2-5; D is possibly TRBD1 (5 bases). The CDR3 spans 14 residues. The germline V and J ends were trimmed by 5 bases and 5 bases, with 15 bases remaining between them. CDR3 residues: CASSPMGPGETQYF. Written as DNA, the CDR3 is TGTGCCAGCAGTCCGATGGGGCCCGGGGAGACCCAGTACTTC.

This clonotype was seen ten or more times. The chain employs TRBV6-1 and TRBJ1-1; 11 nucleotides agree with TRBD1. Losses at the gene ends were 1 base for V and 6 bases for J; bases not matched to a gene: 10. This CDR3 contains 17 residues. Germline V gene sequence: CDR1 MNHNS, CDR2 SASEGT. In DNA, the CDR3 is TGTGCCAGCAGTGAAGAGGCGCCACGGGACAGGGGGGCTGAAGCTTTCTTT. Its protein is CASSEEAPRDRGAEAFF.

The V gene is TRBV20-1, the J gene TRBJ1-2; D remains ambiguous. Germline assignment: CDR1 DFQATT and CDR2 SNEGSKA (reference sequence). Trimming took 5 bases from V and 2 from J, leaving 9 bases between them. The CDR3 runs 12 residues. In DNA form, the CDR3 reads TGCAGTGCTGAGACCCGCAACTATGGCTACACCTTC. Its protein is CSAETRNYGYTF.

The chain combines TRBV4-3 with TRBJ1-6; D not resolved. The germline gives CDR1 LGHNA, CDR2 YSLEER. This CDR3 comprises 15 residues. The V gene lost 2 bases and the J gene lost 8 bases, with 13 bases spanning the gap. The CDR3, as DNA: TGCGCCAGCAGCCAATCGACGCACGGAGATTCACCCCTCCACTTT. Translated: CASSQSTHGDSPLHF.

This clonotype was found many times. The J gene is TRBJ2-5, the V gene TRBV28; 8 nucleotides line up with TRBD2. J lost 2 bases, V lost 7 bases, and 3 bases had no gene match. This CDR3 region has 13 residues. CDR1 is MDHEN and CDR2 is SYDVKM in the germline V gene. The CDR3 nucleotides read TGTGCCAGCACTGGCGGGGGGCAAGAGACCCAGTACTTC. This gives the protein CASTGGGQETQYF.

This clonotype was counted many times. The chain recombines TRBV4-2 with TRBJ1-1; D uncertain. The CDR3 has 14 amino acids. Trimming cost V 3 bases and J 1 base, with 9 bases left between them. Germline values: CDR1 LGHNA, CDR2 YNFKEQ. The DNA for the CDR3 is TGTGCCAGCAGCCACCCCGGGAGGAACACTGAAGCTTTCTTT. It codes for CASSHPGRNTEAFF.

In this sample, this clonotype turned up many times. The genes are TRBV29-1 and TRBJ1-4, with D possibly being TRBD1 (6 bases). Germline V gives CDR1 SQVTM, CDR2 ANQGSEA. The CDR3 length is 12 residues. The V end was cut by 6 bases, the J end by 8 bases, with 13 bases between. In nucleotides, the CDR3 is TGCAGCGTCAGCAAACAGGGAGAAAAACTGTTTTTT. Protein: CSVSKQGEKLFF. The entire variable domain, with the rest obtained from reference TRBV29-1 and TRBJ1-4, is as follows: SAVISQKPSRDICQRGTSLTIQCQVDSQVTMMFWYRQQPGQSLTLIATANQGSEATYESGFVIDKFPISRPNLTFSTLTVSNMSPEDSSIYLCSVSKQGEKLFFGSGTQLSVL.

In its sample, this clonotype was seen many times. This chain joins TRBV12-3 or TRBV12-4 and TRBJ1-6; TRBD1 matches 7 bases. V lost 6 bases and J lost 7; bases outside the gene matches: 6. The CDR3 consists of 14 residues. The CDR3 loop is CASSYGTDNSPLHF. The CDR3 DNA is TGTGCCAGCAGCTACGGGACAGACAATTCACCCCTCCACTTT.

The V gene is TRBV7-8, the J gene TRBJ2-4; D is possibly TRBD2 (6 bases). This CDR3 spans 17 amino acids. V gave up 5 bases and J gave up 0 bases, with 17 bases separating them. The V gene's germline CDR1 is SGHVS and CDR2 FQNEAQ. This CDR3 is CASSARGGNLAKNIQYF. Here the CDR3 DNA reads TGTGCCAGCAGCGCCCGGGGCGGGAACCTAGCCAAAAACATTCAGTACTTC.

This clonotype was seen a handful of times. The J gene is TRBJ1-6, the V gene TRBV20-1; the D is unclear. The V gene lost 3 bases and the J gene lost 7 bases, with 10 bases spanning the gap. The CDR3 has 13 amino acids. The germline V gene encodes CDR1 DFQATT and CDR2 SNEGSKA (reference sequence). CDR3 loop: CSASPTGNSPLHF. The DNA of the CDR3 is TGCAGTGCTAGTCCCACGGGAAATTCACCCCTCCACTTT.

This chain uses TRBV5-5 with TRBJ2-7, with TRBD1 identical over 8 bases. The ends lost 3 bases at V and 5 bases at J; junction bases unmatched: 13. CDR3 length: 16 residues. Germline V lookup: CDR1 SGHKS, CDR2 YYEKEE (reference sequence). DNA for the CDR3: TGTGCCAGCAGCTCATGGCCCAGGGGGCCATCCAACGAGCAGTACTTC. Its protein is CASSSWPRGPSNEQYF.